This T cell receptor (beta chain) was obtained from a study of cytotoxic CD8 clonotypes in ibrutinib-treated CLL. Overall study findings and caveats: Pretreatment clonality was elevated relative to age-matched healthy donors and paralleled circulating CD8+ T-cell counts.

This clone was observed a few times. No antigen is known for it. Assay: immunoSEQ multiplex PCR; the TCRdb copy retains only in-frame clones and omits some. The repertoire holds more than 110,000 clones, with 75% to 80% as singletons. V dropped 4 bases and J dropped 2 bases, with 3 bases sitting between them. CDR1 SGHRS and CDR2 YFSETQ come from the germline V gene. The CDR3 has 11 amino acids. This clonotype originated in a human donor with chronic lymphocytic leukemia. The V and J genes are TRBV5-1 and TRBJ2-5; D unresolved. Here the sequenced sample was PBMCs, taken after 24 months of ibrutinib treatment. The CDR3 DNA is TGCGCCAGCAGCCAACAAGAGACCCAGTACTTC. It yields the protein CASSQQETQYF. Combining the CDR3 with reference TRBV5-1 and TRBJ2-5 gives the whole variable domain KAGVTQTPRYLIKTRGQQVTLSCSPISGHRSVSWYQQTPGQGLQFLFEYFSETQRNKGNFPGRFSGRQFSNSRSEMNVSTLELGDSALYLCASSQQETQYFGPGTRLLVL.